This TCR beta chain was obtained from a study of cytomegalovirus exposure and HLA in healthy donors. The study, taken as a whole, reports: Within an earlier analysis, most TCR beta V segments proved productive either about 87% or about 30% of the time. Highest at DRB1 and lowest at HLA-C, TCR association rates differed among HLA loci in a later analysis. The classifier was said to identify cytomegalovirus status with high specificity and sensitivity.

The primer mix had 60 Vbeta and 13 Jbeta primers. TCRdb keeps only in-frame clones here, not all; method: immunoSEQ multiplex PCR. The profile shows 120,000 or so clones, approximately 83% of them singletons. Notes on this clone: Its antigen is still unknown.

The V gene end was trimmed by 0 bases and the J gene end by 4 bases; junction bases not matched to a gene: 12. Germline V gives CDR1 MGHRA, CDR2 YSYEKL. The CDR3 totals 18 residues. The material sequenced was PBMCs. V usage is TRBV4-1 and J usage is TRBJ1-2; 9 bases match TRBD1. The receptor's source is a woman in her forties in good health and CMV-seropositive. CDR3 protein: CASSQEGTGWEIGYGYTF. The CDR3 DNA follows: TGCGCCAGCAGCCAAGAAGGGACAGGGTGGGAGATAGGCTATGGCTACACCTTC.